These 22 T cell receptor beta chains originate from one sample sequenced in a study of molecular identifiers for immune sequencing clone quantification. MiXCR, applied by TCRdb to the PCR reads, yields one record per CDR3 protein. The table lists about 53,000 distinct CDR3 sequences, around 33% of them singletons. Material: naive CD8+ T cells from blood, with Jurkat cell RNA spiked in. Indicated subset: FACS-sorted CD8+CD4-CCR7+CD45RA+ naive T cells. These receptors were collected from a human donor in good health. Some libraries in this study had Jurkat cell RNA spiked in.

This clonotype showed up many times. J is TRBJ2-3 and V is TRBV9; D ambiguous. The CDR3 length is 13 residues. CDR1 is SGDLS, CDR2 YYNGEE, per germline. With 7 bases removed from V and 3 bases from J, the gap between germline ends came to 12 bases. CDR3 amino acids: CASGSLSTDTQYF. DNA of the CDR3: TGTGCCAGCGGATCCCTTAGTACAGATACGCAGTATTTT.

This clonotype has a handful of counts. V gene TRBV6-1 combines with J gene TRBJ2-2, with 8 positions matching TRBD2. Germline CDR1 and CDR2: MNHNS and SASEGT. The trim removed 4 bases at V and 1 base at J, leaving 2 bases unmatched. This CDR3 spans 15 amino acids. Written as DNA, the CDR3 is TGTGCCAGCAGTGTGGGACTAGGGAACACCGGGGAGCTGTTTTTT. This gives the protein CASSVGLGNTGELFF.

Worth noting for this clonotype: This may be a read error, as it is one base from a much larger clone. The rearrangement links TRBV7-2 to TRBJ2-3, with TRBD1 as a possible D gene (6 bases). Germline CDR1 and CDR2: SGHTA and FQGNSA. The CDR3 totals 15 residues. Trimming stripped 8 bases from V and 0 bases from J, with 15 bases between. In DNA form, the CDR3 reads TGTGCCAGCTTCCAGGGGCTTTGGAGCACAGATACGCAGTATTTT. Its translation is CASFQGLWSTDTQYF.

Details on this clonotype: Since a much larger clone is just one base distant, this may be a read error. V usage is TRBV14 and J usage is TRBJ2-2; D remains unclear. The V and J ends lost 4 bases and 5 bases respectively, with 8 bases between them. This CDR3 region has 13 residues. Germline V gene sequence: CDR1 SGHDN, CDR2 FVKESK. The CDR3 DNA reads as TGTGCCAGCAGCCTAGTACATACCGGGGAGCTGTTTTTT. It is translated as CASSLVHTGELFF.

Notes on this clonotype: A read error may be the cause here, since a much bigger clone is one base away. The gene calls are TRBV2 and TRBJ2-5; no firm D call. CDR1 and CDR2 (germline): SNHLY, FYNNEI. V lost 6 bases and J 6 bases, leaving 14 bases between the germline ends. This CDR3 spans 13 amino acids. CDR3 in amino acids: CASRGFDEQTQYF. The DNA of the CDR3 is TGTGCCAGCAGGGGATTCGACGAGCAGACCCAGTACTTC.

As regards this clonotype: A much larger clone lies a single base off, so this may be a read error. The chain has TRBV5-6 and TRBJ1-1; perhaps TRBD1 as D (5 bases). The germline V and J ends were trimmed by 8 bases and 2 bases, with 16 bases remaining between them. Per germline, CDR1 SGHDT and CDR2 YYEEEE. The CDR3 sequence is 14 residues long. The CDR3 loop is CARTPGTLNTEAFF. In DNA form, the CDR3 reads TGTGCCAGAACGCCCGGGACCCTCAACACTGAAGCTTTCTTT.

By its share, this clonotype is medium-sized (0.01 to 0.1%). The rearrangement links TRBV7-2 to TRBJ1-5; D is uncertain. The CDR3 is made up of 13 amino acids. The germline V gene has CDR1 SGHTA and CDR2 FQGNSA. Trimming removed 1 base at V and 6 bases at J, with 7 bases between. DNA of the CDR3: TGTGCCAGCAGCTTAGAGGGTCCTCAGCCCCAGCATTTT. It yields the protein CASSLEGPQPQHF.

In the case of this clonotype: This CDR3 fails to terminate in the conserved phenylalanine or tryptophan, so it likely reflects a read error. This chain links TRBV20-1 with TRBJ2-2; D is ambiguous. The V gene lost 1 base and the J gene lost 5 bases, with 8 bases spanning the gap. The CDR3 covers 13 residues. Germline V gives CDR1 DFQATT, CDR2 SNEGSKA (reference sequence). The CDR3: CSARVTETGELFY. In nucleotides, the CDR3 is TGCAGTGCTAGAGTAACCGAAACCGGGGAGCTGTTTTAT.

This clonotype has just a few counts. The chain employs TRBV4-3 and TRBJ1-1; D possibly corresponds to TRBD1 (6 bases). The CDR3 runs 15 residues. CDR1 and CDR2 (germline): LGHNA, YSLEER. The V end was cut by 5 bases, the J end by 2 bases, with 15 bases between. The CDR3 coding sequence is TGCGCCAGCAGCGCCCACAGGGCATCCAACACTGAAGCTTTCTTT. Translating gives CASSAHRASNTEAFF.

This clonotype occurred many times. The V gene is TRBV7-6, the J gene TRBJ2-6, with unresolved D. Trimming stripped 6 bases from V and 0 bases from J, with 9 bases between. The CDR3 length is 15 residues. The germline V gene has CDR1 SGHVS and CDR2 FNYEAQ. The CDR3 reads CASRLDTSGANVLTF. CDR3 coding DNA: TGTGCCAGCAGACTCGACACCTCTGGGGCCAACGTCCTGACTTTC. Drawing the rest from reference TRBV7-6 and TRBJ2-6, the complete variable domain is GAGVSQSPRYKVTKRGQDVALRCDPISGHVSLYWYRQALGQGPEFLTYFNYEAQQDKSGLPNDRFSAERPEGSISTLTIQRTEQRDSAMYRCASRLDTSGANVLTFGAGSRLTVL.

This clonotype has a count of ten or more. The CDR3 bases are TGTGCCACGACACAGGGACCCCGAGAGACCCAGTACTTC. Encoded protein: CATTQGPRETQYF. The chain is built from TRBV19 and TRBJ2-5; D is possibly TRBD1 (6 bases). In germline, CDR1 is LNHDA, CDR2 SQIVND (reference sequence). V was trimmed by 10 bases and J by 4 bases, leaving 16 bases between them. The CDR3 extends over 13 amino acids. The whole variable domain, remainder taken from reference TRBV19 and TRBJ2-5, is DGGITQSPKYLFRKEGQNVTLSCEQNLNHDAMYWYRQDPGQGLRLIYYSQIVNDFQKGDIAEGYSVSREKKESFPLTVTSAQKNPTAFYLCATTQGPRETQYFGPGTRLLVL.

This chain joins TRBV15 and TRBJ2-2; 7 nucleotides match TRBD1. The CDR3 is made up of 15 amino acids. J lost 4 bases, V lost 3 bases, and 5 bases had no gene match. Germline values: CDR1 LNHNV, CDR2 YYDKDF (reference sequence). The CDR3 loop is CATSSDRDGTGELFF. CDR3 nucleotide sequence: TGTGCCACCAGCAGTGACAGGGATGGCACCGGGGAGCTGTTTTTT.

Comments on this clonotype: This could be a read error, since a much larger clone is one nucleotide away. J is TRBJ1-1 and V is TRBV7-2; 11 bases line up with TRBD1. Germline V gives CDR1 SGHTA, CDR2 FQGNSA. CDR3 size: 15 residues. The DNA of the CDR3 is TGTGCCAGCAGCATGAGCCCGGGACAGGGGGAGCAAGCTTCCTTT. This encodes CASSMSPGQGEQASF.

With regard to this clonotype: Just one base apart from a much larger clone, this may be a read error. The J gene is TRBJ1-1, the V gene TRBV28; possibly TRBD1 for D (5 bases). Looked up from germline, CDR1 is MDHEN and CDR2 is SYDVKM. The CDR3 consists of 14 residues. The CDR3 region is CASSFGTETPKASF. The CDR3 coding sequence is TGTGCCAGCAGTTTTGGGACGGAGACGCCAAAAGCTTCCTTT.

In regard to this clonotype: Since a much larger clone is just one base distant, this may be a read error. The chain couples TRBV29-1 to TRBJ2-3, with D possibly matching TRBD1 (6 bases). The CDR3 length is 14 residues. With 7 bases removed from V and 1 base from J, the gap between germline ends came to 15 bases. Germline values: CDR1 SQVTM, CDR2 ANQGSEA. CDR3 sequence reads: CSAPGTLCTDTQYF. CDR3 in DNA: TGCAGCGCCCCCGGGACACTCTGCACAGATACGCAGTATTTT.

At least ten counts were recorded for this clonotype. The chain carries TRBV28 and TRBJ1-5; no reliable D call. CDR3 size: 13 residues. Trimming removed 5 bases at V and 0 bases at J, with 5 bases between. Germline assignment: CDR1 MDHEN and CDR2 SYDVKM. DNA for the CDR3: TGTGCCAGCAGTCCACTTAGCAATCAGCCCCAGCATTTT. Translation: CASSPLSNQPQHF. The variable domain in full, with the rest retrieved from reference TRBV28 and TRBJ1-5, is DVKVTQSSRYLVKRTGEKVFLECVQDMDHENMFWYRQDPGLGLRLIYFSYDVKMKEKGDIPEGYSVSREKKERFSLILESASTNQTSMYLCASSPLSNQPQHFGDGTRLSIL.

On this clonotype: A much larger clone differs by one base, so this may be a read error. V gene TRBV7-2 combines with J gene TRBJ2-5; perhaps D is TRBD1 or TRBD2 (6 bases each). The germline V gene has CDR1 SGHTA and CDR2 FQGNSA. The length of the CDR3 is 15 residues. DNA of the CDR3: TGTGCCAGCTGCTTAGTCGGGGGCGGGGTAGAGACCCAGTACTTC. Protein product: CASCLVGGGVETQYF.

The chain uses TRBV14 and TRBJ2-3, with 7 bases fitting TRBD2. V lost 4 bases and J lost 3; bases outside the gene matches: 7. Germline V lookup: CDR1 SGHDN, CDR2 FVKESK. The length of the CDR3 is 15 residues. DNA of the CDR3: TGTGCCAGCAGCCTATTCCGGGAGGAGACAGATACGCAGTATTTT. As protein: CASSLFREETDTQYF.

This clonotype occurred a few times. The gene calls are TRBV7-8 and TRBJ2-1; D remains ambiguous. Per germline, CDR1 SGHVS and CDR2 FQNEAQ. This CDR3 spans 16 amino acids. Trimming removed 1 base at V and 2 bases at J, with 12 bases between. CDR3 in amino acids: CASSLVHSIPYNEQFF. CDR3 sequence (DNA): TGTGCCAGCAGCTTAGTCCACAGTATACCCTACAATGAGCAGTTCTTC.

This clonotype was found many times. This chain connects TRBV12-3 or TRBV12-4 to TRBJ2-3; D is unclear. This CDR3 is 13 amino acids long. Trimming stripped 2 bases from V and 6 bases from J, with 9 bases between. The CDR3 here is CASSLSDLDTQYF. CDR3 DNA sequence: TGTGCCAGCAGTTTAAGCGACTTGGATACGCAGTATTTT.

The J gene is TRBJ2-2, the V gene TRBV24-1, with 10 bases that match TRBD2. This CDR3 spans 16 amino acids. CDR1 and CDR2 (germline): KGHDR, SFDVKD. The ends lost 5 bases at V and 5 bases at J; junction bases unmatched: 7. The CDR3 reads CATSGIAGGSTGELFF. CDR3 bases: TGTGCCACCAGTGGAATAGCGGGAGGTTCTACCGGGGAGCTGTTTTTT.

Ten or more counts support this clonotype. The chain carries TRBV28 and TRBJ2-3; 7 positions agree with TRBD1. Trimming at V came to 3 bases and at J to 3 bases, leaving 6 bases not matched to a gene. The CDR3 runs 15 residues. Looked up from germline, CDR1 is MDHEN and CDR2 is SYDVKM. CDR3 in amino acids: CASSFEGARTDTQYF. The CDR3 DNA reads as TGTGCCAGCAGTTTTGAGGGGGCGCGGACAGATACGCAGTATTTT.